This T cell receptor (beta chain) was recovered during a study of shared clonotypes between healthy human individuals. Study background: Those who served as donors were a couple of women and a few men between the ages of 18 and 49.

The material for each subset, its genomic DNA, was split evenly across several immunoSEQ plates. The method was immunoSEQ multiplex PCR; TCRdb's version includes in-frame clones alone and lacks a portion of them. The table shows fewer than 550,000 clones, with 60% to 80% occurring only once. This CDR3 is 14 amino acids long. V was cut by 2 bases and J by 2 bases, with 10 bases left in between. Germline loops: CDR1 SGHDT, CDR2 YYEEEE. Sequenced input: PBMCs. V gene TRBV5-6 combines with J gene TRBJ1-2; D not resolved. The clonotype comes from a woman aged 35 to 49 in good health. Some clones in this sample may be carry-over from other donors' samples. The CDR3: CASSFVGYNYGYTF. CDR3 nucleotide sequence: TGTGCCAGCAGCTTCGTGGGGTACAACTATGGCTACACCTTC.